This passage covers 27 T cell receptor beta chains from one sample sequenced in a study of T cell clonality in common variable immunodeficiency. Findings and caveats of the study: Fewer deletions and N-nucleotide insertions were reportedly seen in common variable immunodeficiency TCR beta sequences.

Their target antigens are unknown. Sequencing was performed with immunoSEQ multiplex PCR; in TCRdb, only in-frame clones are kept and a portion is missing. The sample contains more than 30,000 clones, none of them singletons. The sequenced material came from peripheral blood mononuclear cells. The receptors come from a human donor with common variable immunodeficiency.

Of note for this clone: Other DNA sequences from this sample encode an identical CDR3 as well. CDR3 bases read: TGTGCCAGCAGTGCACAGGGGAACACTGAA. Its translation: CASSAQGNTE. The complete CDR3 reads CASSAQGNTEAFF. The chain is built from TRBV2 and TRBJ1-1; tentatively, D is TRBD1 (6 bases). The read ends 3 residues shy of where the CDR3 ends; the end is completed using the germline J gene. The germline V gene encodes CDR1 SNHLY and CDR2 FYNNEI. Trimming left V 4 bases short and J 1 base short, with 7 bases between. The CDR3 has 13 amino acids.

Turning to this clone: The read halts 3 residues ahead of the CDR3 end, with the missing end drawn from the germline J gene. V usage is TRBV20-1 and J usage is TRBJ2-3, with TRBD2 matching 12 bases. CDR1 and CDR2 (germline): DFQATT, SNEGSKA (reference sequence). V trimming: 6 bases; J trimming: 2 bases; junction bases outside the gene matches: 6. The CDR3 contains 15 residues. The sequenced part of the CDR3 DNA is TGCAGTGCAAGCCGACTAGCGGGAGCCACAGATACG. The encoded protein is CSASRLAGATDT. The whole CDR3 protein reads CSASRLAGATDTQYF.

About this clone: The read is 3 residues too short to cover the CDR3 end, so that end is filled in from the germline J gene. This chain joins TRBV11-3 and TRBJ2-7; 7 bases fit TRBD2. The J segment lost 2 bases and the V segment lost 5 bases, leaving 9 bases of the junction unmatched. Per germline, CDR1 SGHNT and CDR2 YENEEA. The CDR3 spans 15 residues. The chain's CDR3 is CASSAQTRGAYEQYF. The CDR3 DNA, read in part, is TGTGCCAGCAGCGCCCAGACACGGGGGGCCTACGAG.

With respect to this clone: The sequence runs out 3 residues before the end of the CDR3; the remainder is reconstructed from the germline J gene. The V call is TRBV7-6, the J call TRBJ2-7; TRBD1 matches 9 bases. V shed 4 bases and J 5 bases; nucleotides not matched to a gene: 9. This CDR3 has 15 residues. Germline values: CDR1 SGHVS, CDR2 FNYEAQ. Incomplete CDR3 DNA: TGTGCCAGCAGCTCCCGGGACAGGGAGTTTCACGAG. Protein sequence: CASSSRDREFHE. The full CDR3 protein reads CASSSRDREFHEQYF. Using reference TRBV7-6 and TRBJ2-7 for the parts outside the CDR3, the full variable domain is GAGVSQSPRYKVTKRGQDVALRCDPISGHVSLYWYRQALGQGPEFLTYFNYEAQQDKSGLPNDRFSAERPEGSISTLTIQRTEQRDSAMYRCASSSRDREFHEQYFGPGTRLTVT.

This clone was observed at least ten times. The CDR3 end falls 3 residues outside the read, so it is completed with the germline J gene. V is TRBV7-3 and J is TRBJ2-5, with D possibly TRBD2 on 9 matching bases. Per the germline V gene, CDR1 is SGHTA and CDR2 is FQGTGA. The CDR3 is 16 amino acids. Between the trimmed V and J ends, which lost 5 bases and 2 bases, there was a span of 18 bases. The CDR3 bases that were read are TGTGCCAGCAGCCCAGGGGGCGGGAGGGGGCAAGAGACC. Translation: CASSPGGGRGQET. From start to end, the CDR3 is CASSPGGGRGQETQYF.

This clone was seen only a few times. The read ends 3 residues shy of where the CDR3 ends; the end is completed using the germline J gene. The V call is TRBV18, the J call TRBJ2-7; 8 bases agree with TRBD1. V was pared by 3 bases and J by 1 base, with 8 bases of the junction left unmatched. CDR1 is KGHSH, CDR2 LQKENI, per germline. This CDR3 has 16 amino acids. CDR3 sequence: CASSPSGQGGSYEQYF. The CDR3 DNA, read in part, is TGTGCCAGCTCACCGTCAGGACAGGGCGGGTCCTACGAG.

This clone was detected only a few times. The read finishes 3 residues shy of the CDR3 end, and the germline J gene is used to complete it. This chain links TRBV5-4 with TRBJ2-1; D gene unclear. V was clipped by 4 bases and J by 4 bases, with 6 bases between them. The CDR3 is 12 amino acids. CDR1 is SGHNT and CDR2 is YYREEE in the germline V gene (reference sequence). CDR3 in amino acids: CASSGLYNEQFF. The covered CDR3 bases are TGTGCCAGCAGCGGCCTTTACAATGAG.

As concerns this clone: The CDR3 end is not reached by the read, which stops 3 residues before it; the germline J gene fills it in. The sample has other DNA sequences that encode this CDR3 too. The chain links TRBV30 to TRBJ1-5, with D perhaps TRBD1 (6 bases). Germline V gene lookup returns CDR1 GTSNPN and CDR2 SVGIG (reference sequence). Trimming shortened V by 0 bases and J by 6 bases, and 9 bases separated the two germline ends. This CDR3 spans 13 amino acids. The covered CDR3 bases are TGTGCCTGGAGTGTAGCAGGGGCTCAGCCC. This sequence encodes CAWSVAGAQP. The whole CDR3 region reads CAWSVAGAQPQHF.

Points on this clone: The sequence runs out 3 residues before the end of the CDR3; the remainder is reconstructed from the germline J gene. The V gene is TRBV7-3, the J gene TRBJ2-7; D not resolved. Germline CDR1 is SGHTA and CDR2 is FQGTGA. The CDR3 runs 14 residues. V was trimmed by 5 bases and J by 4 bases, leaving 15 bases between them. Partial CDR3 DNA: TGTGCCAGCAGCCCTGACGCCCTCGGGTACGAG. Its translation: CASSPDALGYE. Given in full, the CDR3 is CASSPDALGYEQYF.

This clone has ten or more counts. The CDR3 sequence is CASSTRQGSSVDTQYF. Incomplete CDR3 DNA: TGTGCCAGCTCCACCAGACAGGGGAGTTCTGTAGATACG. The J gene is TRBJ2-3, the V gene TRBV18; 8 positions agree with TRBD1. The read terminates 3 residues ahead of where the CDR3 ends, so the germline J gene completes it. J gave up 5 bases and V 6 bases, and 13 bases lay outside the gene matches. The CDR3 has 16 amino acids. CDR1 KGHSH and CDR2 LQKENI come from the germline V gene.

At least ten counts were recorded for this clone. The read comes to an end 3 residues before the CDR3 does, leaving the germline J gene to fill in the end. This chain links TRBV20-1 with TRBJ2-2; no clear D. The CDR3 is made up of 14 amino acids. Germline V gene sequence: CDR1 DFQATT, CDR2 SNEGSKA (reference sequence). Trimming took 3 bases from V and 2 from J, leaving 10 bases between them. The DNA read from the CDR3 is TGCAGTGCTAGGAACAGAAGAAACACCGGGGAG. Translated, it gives CSARNRRNTGE. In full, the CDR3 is CSARNRRNTGELFF.

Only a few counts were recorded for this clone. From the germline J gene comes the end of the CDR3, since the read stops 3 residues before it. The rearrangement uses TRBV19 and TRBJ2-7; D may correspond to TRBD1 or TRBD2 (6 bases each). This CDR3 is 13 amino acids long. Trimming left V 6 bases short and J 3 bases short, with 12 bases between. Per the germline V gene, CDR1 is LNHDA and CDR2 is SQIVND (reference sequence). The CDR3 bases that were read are TGTGCCAGTAGCCGAGGGGGAGGCTACGAG. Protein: CASSRGGGYE. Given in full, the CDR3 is CASSRGGGYEQYF.

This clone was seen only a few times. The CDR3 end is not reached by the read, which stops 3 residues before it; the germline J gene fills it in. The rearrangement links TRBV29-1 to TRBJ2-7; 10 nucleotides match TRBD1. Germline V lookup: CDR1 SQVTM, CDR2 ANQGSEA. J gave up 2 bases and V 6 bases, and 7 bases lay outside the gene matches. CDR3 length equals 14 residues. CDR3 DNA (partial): TGCAGCGTCGCCCCCGGGACAGGGGCCTACGAG. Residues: CSVAPGTGAYE. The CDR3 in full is CSVAPGTGAYEQYF.

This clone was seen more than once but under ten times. CDR3 DNA, as far as it was read: TGTGCCTGGAGTGTACTCTTTGAA. It is translated as CAWSVLFE. In full, the CDR3 is CAWSVLFEAFF. The gene calls are TRBV30 and TRBJ1-1; D is uncertain. From the germline J gene comes the end of the CDR3, since the read stops 3 residues before it. V lost 0 bases, J lost 7 bases, and 6 bases lay in between. The CDR3 has 11 amino acids. CDR1 is GTSNPN, CDR2 SVGIG, per germline (reference sequence).

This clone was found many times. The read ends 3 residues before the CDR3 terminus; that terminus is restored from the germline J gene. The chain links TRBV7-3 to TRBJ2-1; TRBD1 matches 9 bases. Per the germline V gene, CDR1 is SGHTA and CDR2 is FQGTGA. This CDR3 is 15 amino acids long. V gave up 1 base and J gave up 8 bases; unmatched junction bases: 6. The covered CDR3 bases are TGTGCCAGCAGCTTAAAACAGGGGGCTGTCTATGAG. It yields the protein CASSLKQGAVYE. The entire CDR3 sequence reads CASSLKQGAVYEQFF.

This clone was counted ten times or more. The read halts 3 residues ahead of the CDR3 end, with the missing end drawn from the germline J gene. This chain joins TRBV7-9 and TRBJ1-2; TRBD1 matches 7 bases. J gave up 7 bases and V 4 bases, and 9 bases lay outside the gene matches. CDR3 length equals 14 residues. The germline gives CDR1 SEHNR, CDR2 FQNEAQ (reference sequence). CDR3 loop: CASSSTGRFGGYTF. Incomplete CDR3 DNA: TGTGCCAGCAGCTCGACAGGGAGATTCGGTGGC. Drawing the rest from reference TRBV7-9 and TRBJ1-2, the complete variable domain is DTGVSQNPRHKITKRGQNVTFRCDPISEHNRLYWYRQTLGQGPEFLTYFQNEAQLEKSRLLSDRFSAERPKGSFSTLEIQRTEQGDSAMYLCASSSTGRFGGYTFGSGTRLTVV.

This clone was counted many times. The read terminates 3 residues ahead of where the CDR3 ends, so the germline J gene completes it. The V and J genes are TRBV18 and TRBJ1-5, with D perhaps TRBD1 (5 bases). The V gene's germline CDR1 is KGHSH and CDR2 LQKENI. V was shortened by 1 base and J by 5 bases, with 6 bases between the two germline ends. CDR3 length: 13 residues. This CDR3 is CASSPQQDQPQHF. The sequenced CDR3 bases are TGTGCCAGCTCACCACAACAGGATCAGCCC.

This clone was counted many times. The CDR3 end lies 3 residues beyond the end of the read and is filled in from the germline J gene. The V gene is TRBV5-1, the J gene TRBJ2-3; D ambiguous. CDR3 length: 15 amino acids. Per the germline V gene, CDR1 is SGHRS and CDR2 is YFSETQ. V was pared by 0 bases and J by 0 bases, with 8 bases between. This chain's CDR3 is CASSLEWPSTDTQYF. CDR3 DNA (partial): TGCGCCAGCAGCTTGGAATGGCCGAGCACAGATACG.

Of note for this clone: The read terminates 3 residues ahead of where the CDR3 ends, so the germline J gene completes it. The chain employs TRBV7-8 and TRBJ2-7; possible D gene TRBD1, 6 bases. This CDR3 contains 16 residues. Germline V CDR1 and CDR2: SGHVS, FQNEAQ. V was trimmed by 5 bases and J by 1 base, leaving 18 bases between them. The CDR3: CASSGRMTGASYEQYF. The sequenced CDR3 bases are TGTGCCAGCAGCGGACGCATGACAGGCGCGTCCTACGAG.

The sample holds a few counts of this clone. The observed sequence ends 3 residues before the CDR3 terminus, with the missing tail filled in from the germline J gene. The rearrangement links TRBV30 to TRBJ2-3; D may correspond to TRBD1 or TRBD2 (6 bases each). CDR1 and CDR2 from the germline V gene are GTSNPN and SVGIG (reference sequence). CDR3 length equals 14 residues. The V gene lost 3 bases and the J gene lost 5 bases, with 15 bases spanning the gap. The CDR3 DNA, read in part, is TGTGCCTGGAGCCTGGGCGGGACAAGAGATACG. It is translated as CAWSLGGTRDT. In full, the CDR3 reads CAWSLGGTRDTQYF.

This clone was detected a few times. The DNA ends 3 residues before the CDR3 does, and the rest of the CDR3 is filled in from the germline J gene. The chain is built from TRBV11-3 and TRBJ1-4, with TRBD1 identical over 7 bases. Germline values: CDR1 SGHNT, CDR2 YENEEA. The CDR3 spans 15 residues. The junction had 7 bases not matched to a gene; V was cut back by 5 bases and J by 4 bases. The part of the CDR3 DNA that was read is TGTGCCAGCAGCCCTACAGGGGCCCTTAATGAAAAA. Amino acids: CASSPTGALNEK. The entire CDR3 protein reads CASSPTGALNEKLFF. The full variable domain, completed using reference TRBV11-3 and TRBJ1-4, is EAGVVQSPRYKIIEKKQPVAFWCNPISGHNTLYWYLQNLGQGPELLIRYENEEAVDDSQLPKDRFSAERLKGVDSTLKIQPAELGDSAVYLCASSPTGALNEKLFFGSGTQLSVL.

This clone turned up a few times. CDR3: CASSSGQETQYF. CDR3 bases read: TGTGCCAGCAGCTCCGGTCAAGAGACC. The chain employs TRBV7-2 and TRBJ2-5; no clear D. The read is 3 residues too short to cover the CDR3 end, so that end is filled in from the germline J gene. V was trimmed by 4 bases and J by 2 bases, leaving 5 bases between them. The CDR3 length is 12 residues. Germline CDR1 reads SGHTA; CDR2 reads FQGNSA.

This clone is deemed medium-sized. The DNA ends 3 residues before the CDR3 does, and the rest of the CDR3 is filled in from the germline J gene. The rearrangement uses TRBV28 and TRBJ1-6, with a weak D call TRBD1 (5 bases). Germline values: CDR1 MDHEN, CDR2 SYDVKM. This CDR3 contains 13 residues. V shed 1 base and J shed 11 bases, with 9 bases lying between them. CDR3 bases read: TGTGCCAGCAGTTTATTCCAGGGCGCACCC. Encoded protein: CASSLFQGAP. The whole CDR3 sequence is CASSLFQGAPLHF.

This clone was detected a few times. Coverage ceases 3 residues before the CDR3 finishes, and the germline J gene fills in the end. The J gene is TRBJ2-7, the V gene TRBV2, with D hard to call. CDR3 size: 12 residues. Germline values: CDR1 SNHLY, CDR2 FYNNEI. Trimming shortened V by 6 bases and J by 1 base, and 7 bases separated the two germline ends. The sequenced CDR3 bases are TGTGCCAGCAGCTCCCCTTCCTACGAG. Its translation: CASSSPSYE. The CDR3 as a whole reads CASSSPSYEQYF.

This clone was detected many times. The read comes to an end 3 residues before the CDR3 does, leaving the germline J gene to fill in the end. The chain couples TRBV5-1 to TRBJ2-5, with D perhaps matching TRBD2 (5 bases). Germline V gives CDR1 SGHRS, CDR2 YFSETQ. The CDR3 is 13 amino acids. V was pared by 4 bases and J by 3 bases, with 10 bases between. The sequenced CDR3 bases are TGCGCCAGCAGCAGGTCCGGGGAAGAGACC. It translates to CASSRSGEET. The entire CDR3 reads CASSRSGEETQYF.

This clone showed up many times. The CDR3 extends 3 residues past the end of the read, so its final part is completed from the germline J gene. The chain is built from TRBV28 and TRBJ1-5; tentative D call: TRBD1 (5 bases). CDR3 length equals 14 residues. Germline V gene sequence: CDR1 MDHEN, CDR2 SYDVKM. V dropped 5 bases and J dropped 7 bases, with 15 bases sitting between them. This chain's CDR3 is CASSQPRVSQPQHF. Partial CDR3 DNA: TGTGCCAGCAGTCAGCCCAGGGTATCCCAGCCC.

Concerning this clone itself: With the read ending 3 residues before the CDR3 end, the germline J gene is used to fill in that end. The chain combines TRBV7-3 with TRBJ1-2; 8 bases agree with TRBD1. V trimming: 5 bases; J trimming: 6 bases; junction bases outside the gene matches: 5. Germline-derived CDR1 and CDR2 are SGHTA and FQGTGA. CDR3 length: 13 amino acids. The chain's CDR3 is CASSRYRGDGYTF. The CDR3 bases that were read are TGTGCCAGCAGCCGATACAGGGGGGATGGC.